This T cell receptor beta chain was profiled in a study of shared clonotypes between healthy human individuals (dated by TCRdb to the early 2020s). Concerning the study at large: The cohort included three men and a couple of women between 18 and 49 years of age. Libraries were prepared and TCR repertoires were sequenced by different laboratories using diverse techniques, in order to increase sequencing depth and limit assay-specific biases. For each donor, three plates each were used for CD4 naive and CD4 memory, two plates were used for CD8 naive, and one plate was used for CD8 memory. Per donor, leukapheresis produced somewhere between about 0.9 and 9 billion PBMCs. To estimate repertoire size and how much clonotypes are shared between individuals, the study performed deep sequencing of blood TCR repertoires from a few healthy adults. What the study reported, not specific to this receptor: Because the study included a small number of donors, the genetic and exposure-history diversity represented was limited. Incomplete sequencing was indicated by rarefaction of sorted-subset datasets, despite the large sequencing depth. When several donors were compared, the shared fraction of clonotypes was around 5% for naive CD4, around 3.6% for naive CD8, 2.3% for memory CD4, and 0.4% for memory CD8. Only blood was sampled, and tissue TCR repertoires likely differ from those in blood. Higher generation probabilities were observed for clonotypes shared by all four sorted-subset donors than for non-shared clonotypes. Larger estimated clonotype richness was generally found for naive subsets than for memory subsets. Based on pairwise subsampling, the degree of clonotype sharing among donors was expected to be affected by sequencing depth.

CDR1 and CDR2, per the germline V gene, are SGDLS and YYNGEE. The CDR3 runs 15 residues from the cysteine to the phenylalanine. Of the read, only the CDR3 DNA is kept; its 45 bases are in frame from base 1. V was cut back by 0 bases and J by 7 bases, leaving a gap of 17 bases between them. Using the deep immunoSEQ assay, multiplex PCR amplified TCR CDR3 regions from genomic DNA. Genomic DNA extracted from each cell subset was distributed evenly over all wells of several immunoSEQ 96-well plates, and each plate served as one replicate. For sorted subsets, 200 ng of genomic DNA, equivalent to around 31,000 T cell genomes, went into each replicate PCR. The purified libraries were quantified using a Qubit 3.0 fluorometer, sized with a Bioanalyzer 2100, and then quantified again using the KAPA Library Quantification kit. Every immunoSEQ 96-well plate was sequenced on a dedicated single-read 150-cycle Illumina NextSeq 550 flow cell. In the source study's methods: Because only junctional sequences without quality scores were contained in the immunoSEQ output, filtering matching that applied to full-length reads could not be performed. To assign V/J genes and CDR3, sequences were annotated using PyIR, a Python wrapper for IgBLAST v1.9, with IMGT germline references. Reads were removed for weak V/J assignments (E-value above 1e-6), missing CDR3, stop codons, out-of-frame junctions, or ambiguous translated residues. A V3J clonotype was defined by an identical inferred V gene, J gene, and CDR3 amino acid sequence. To compute the percentage overlap between repertoires, the number of shared unique clonotypes was divided by the size of the smaller repertoire. RTK rarefaction, the Chao1 estimator, and Recon v2.1 estimates of unobserved clonotypes were used to assess repertoire richness. Generation probabilities for all TCRbeta clonotypes obtained by the gDNA method from a handful of donors were computed using OLGA. In TCRdb, the immuneACCESS table is reduced to in-frame sequences with V and J assigned. These tables do not hold every clone; where another copy was compared, an unresolved V gene accounts for under half, and the others remain unexplained. V, J and clone size were drawn from that table, and D and trimming were deduced from the DNA. Within this sample are 1.6 million or so clones, with approximately 98.5% of them counted one time only. The ten largest clonotypes hold approximately 0.4% of the sample.

With respect to this clone: Its target antigen remains unknown. No per-base quality is available; no much larger clone lies one base away.

Donors were healthy HIV-negative adults with no recently reported acute infections or vaccinations. Every donor was a Caucasian adult residing in Nashville, Tennessee, USA. CD4+ T cells were enriched through magnetic negative selection, after which naive cells were positively selected on CD45RA and the remaining negative fraction served as the memory subset. Blood was collected by leukapheresis, and PBMCs were isolated by Ficoll-Histopaque density gradient centrifugation and then cryopreserved in liquid nitrogen vapor phase. Analytical flow cytometry was used to check the purity and quantity of each magnetically sorted T cell population. Genomic DNA was isolated from every sorted fraction and measured by UV absorbance on a Nanodrop 2000c.

The source material was naive CD4+ T cells sorted from blood. The sample's cell subset or site label is to be understood as: CD45RA+ positively selected. The TCR was taken from a man aged 30-40 years in good health. The sequence is built from TRBV9 and TRBJ2-7, with the D gene uncertain. This receptor carries the CDR3 CASSVDMALNLEQYF. The sequence in DNA is TGTGCCAGCAGCGTAGATATGGCCTTAAATCTGGAGCAGTACTTC. The CDR3 plus the reference TRBV9 and TRBJ2-7 genes for the other parts give the full variable domain: DSGVTQTPKHLITATGQRVTLRCSPRSGDLSVYWYQQSLDQGLQFLIQYYNGEERAKGNILERFSAQQFPDLHSELNLSSLELGDSALYFCASSVDMALNLEQYFGPGTRLTVT.